This T cell receptor beta chain derives from a study of control samples from healthy donors and cancer patients (dated by TCRdb to 2020 to 2022). There are 19 amino acids in the CDR3, from cysteine to phenylalanine inclusive. Here the CDR3 DNA is all that survives: 57 bases in frame from base 1. On this clone: There is no known antigen for this receptor. There are no base qualities to consult, and no much larger clone falls within one base.

Preparation of the library involved the immunoSEQ multiplex PCR assay. TCRdb carries this immuneACCESS record with in-frame sequences only. Its versions omit some clonotypes, under half of them owing to an unresolved V gene in the studies checked, with the rest unexplained. This sample gives approximately 72,000 clones in total; about nine tenths of them show up just once. The leading ten clones occupy over 5.5% of the sample. Sequencing used blood. This sequence uses TRBV1 and TRBJ1-5; TRBD1 reflects the table's D call only, with no check against the DNA. TRBV1 is annotated as a pseudogene. This clonotype originated in a man aged 50 to 60 in good health. In nucleotide form, the sequence is TGCACCAGCAGCCAAGATGGTAGCTCTCAGGGAACGAACAATCAGCCCCAGCATTTT. Translation gives CTSSQDGSSQGTNNQPQHF.